This is a list of T cell receptor beta chains from one sample in a study of cytomegalovirus exposure and HLA in healthy donors. The assay was immunoSEQ multiplex PCR, and TCRdb's table has in-frame clones only and misses some. The sample carries roughly 150,000 clones, roughly 80% recorded once. The source material was PBMCs. These receptors were collected from a man aged 18-30 years in good health and CMV-seropositive. CDR3s include the opening cysteine and the closing phenylalanine or tryptophan. The D gene is left open where the match is weak. For some rows the clone size is stated as once, few or many, or as a class when expanded; others skip it.

d_gene,v_gene,abundance,j_gene,CDR3aa,CDR3nt
TRBD1,TRBV30,few,TRBJ2-7,CASRETGGWEQYF,TGTGCCTCTAGAGAGACAGGGGGTTGGGAGCAGTACTTC
TRBD2,TRBV7-9,-,TRBJ2-7,CASSLAQRGEQYF,TGTGCCAGCAGCTTAGCTCAGCGGGGCGAGCAGTACTTC
-,TRBV30,once,TRBJ2-3,CAWSYLDTQYF,TGTGCCTGGAGTTATTTGGATACGCAGTATTTT
-,TRBV5-1,-,TRBJ1-1,CASSLLRDGRLTEAFF,TGCGCCAGCAGCTTGTTGAGGGACGGGAGACTCACTGAAGCTTTCTTT
-,TRBV7-9,-,TRBJ2-1,CASSKLESEFF,TGTGCCAGCAGCAAACTAGAATCCGAGTTCTTC
TRBD2,TRBV14,-,TRBJ2-1,CASSPGLAGVDEQFF,TGTGCCAGCAGCCCGGGACTAGCGGGAGTCGATGAGCAGTTCTTC
-,TRBV19,-,TRBJ1-5,CASSIGRDQPQHF,TGTGCCAGTAGTATAGGTCGGGATCAGCCCCAGCATTTT
TRBD1,TRBV9,-,TRBJ2-3,CASSGAGTGTDTQYF,TGTGCCAGCAGCGGCGCCGGGACAGGCACAGATACGCAGTATTTT
-,TRBV27,-,TRBJ2-1,CASSRWGETHNEQFF,TGTGCCAGCAGTCGTTGGGGCGAGACGCACAATGAGCAGTTCTTC
TRBD1,TRBV30,-,TRBJ2-1,CAWTGGLNEQFF,TGTGCCTGGACAGGGGGCCTGAATGAGCAGTTCTTC
-,TRBV18,-,TRBJ2-1,CASSPFTGENEQFF,TGTGCCAGCTCACCATTCACAGGAGAGAATGAGCAGTTCTTC
TRBD1,TRBV30,few,TRBJ1-2,CAWSGLGGTGGLTGYTF,TGTGCCTGGAGTGGGTTGGGCGGGACAGGGGGCCTCACTGGCTACACCTTC
TRBD1,TRBV7-9,-,TRBJ1-4,CASSFSRDRGRGEKLFF,TGTGCCAGCAGCTTCTCCCGGGACAGGGGGCGCGGGGAAAAACTGTTTTTT
TRBD1,TRBV10-3,-,TRBJ2-7,CAISAAGTGFYEQYF,TGTGCCATCAGTGCGGCCGGGACAGGGTTTTATGAGCAGTACTTC
TRBD2,TRBV7-3,-,TRBJ2-5,CASSLAGAGETQYF,TGTGCCAGCAGCTTAGCGGGAGCTGGGGAGACCCAGTACTTC
-,TRBV29-1,few,TRBJ2-5,CSVAGQETQYF,TGCAGCGTTGCCGGGCAAGAGACCCAGTACTTC
-,TRBV15,few,TRBJ2-2,CATRAAQNTGELFF,TGTGCCACCAGAGCGGCACAGAACACCGGGGAGCTGTTTTTT